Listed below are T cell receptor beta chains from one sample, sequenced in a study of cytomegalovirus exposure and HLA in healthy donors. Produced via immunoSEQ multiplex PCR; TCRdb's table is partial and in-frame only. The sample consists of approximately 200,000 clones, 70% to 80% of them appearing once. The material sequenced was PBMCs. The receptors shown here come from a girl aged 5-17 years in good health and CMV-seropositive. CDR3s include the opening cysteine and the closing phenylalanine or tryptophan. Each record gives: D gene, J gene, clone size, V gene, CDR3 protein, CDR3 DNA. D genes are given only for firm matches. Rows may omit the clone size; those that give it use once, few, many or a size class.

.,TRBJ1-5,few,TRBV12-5,CASGPALLSPSNQPQHF,TGTGCTAGTGGTCCTGCCCTCCTATCGCCTAGCAATCAGCCCCAGCATTTT
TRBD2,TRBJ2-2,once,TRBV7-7,CASSFGLAGGPGELFF,TGTGCCAGCAGCTTTGGACTAGCGGGGGGCCCCGGGGAGCTGTTTTTT
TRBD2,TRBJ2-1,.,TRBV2,CASSEGWGTSGGAPSYNEQFF,TGTGCCAGCAGTGAAGGCTGGGGGACTAGCGGGGGGGCCCCCTCCTACAATGAGCAGTTCTTC
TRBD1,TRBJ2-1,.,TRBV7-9,CASSLPGQDDYNEQFF,TGTGCCAGCAGCTTACCCGGACAGGACGACTACAATGAGCAGTTCTTC
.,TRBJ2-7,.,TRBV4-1,CASSHLGSGKGEQYF,TGCGCCAGCAGCCACCTGGGCTCCGGGAAGGGAGAGCAGTACTTC
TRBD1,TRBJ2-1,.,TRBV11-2,CASSLRDRVNEQFF,TGTGCCAGCAGCCTCCGGGACAGGGTCAATGAGCAGTTCTTC
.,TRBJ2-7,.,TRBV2,CASSYIYEQYF,TGTGCCAGCAGTTACATCTACGAGCAGTACTTC
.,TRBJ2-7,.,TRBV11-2,CASSLGFSPAVVQYF,TGTGCCAGCAGCTTAGGCTTCTCCCCGGCGGTGGTGCAGTACTTC
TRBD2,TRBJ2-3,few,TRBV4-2,CASSRLLGGGASDTQYF,TGTGCCAGCAGCCGCCTCCTGGGCGGGGGGGCGTCAGATACGCAGTATTTT
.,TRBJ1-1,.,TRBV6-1,CASSELFPPRGGTEAFF,TGTGCCAGCAGTGAATTGTTCCCCCCGAGGGGAGGGACTGAAGCTTTCTTT
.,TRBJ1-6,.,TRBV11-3,CASSFGPDSPLHF,TGTGCCAGCAGCTTTGGGCCCGACTCACCCCTCCACTTT
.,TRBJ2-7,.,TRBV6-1,CASSEEWQGQAYEQYF,TGTGCCAGCAGTGAAGAGTGGCAGGGGCAAGCTTACGAGCAGTACTTC
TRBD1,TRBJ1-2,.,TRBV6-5,CASRLGGRVYGYTF,TGTGCCAGCAGATTAGGGGGCCGGGTCTATGGCTACACCTTC
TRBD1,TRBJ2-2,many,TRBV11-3,CASSLDVRDRGTGELFF,TGTGCCAGCAGCTTAGATGTCCGGGACAGGGGCACCGGGGAGCTGTTTTTT
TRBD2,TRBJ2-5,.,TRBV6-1,CATNIAGGPAETQYF,TGTGCCACGAACATAGCGGGGGGGCCTGCAGAGACCCAGTACTTC
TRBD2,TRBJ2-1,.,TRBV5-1,CASSLRGTSGGGDEQFF,TGCGCCAGCAGCTTGAGGGGGACTAGCGGGGGTGGCGATGAGCAGTTCTTC
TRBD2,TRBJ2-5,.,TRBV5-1,CASSGTSGGFLETQYF,TGCGCCAGCAGCGGGACTAGCGGGGGGTTCTTAGAGACCCAGTACTTC
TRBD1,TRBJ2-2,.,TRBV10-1,CASSSGGGTGELFF,TGCGCCAGCAGTTCAGGGGGTGGAACCGGGGAGCTGTTTTTT
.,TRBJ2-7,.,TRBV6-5,CASSNSYEQYF,TGTGCCAGCAGCAACTCCTACGAGCAGTACTTC
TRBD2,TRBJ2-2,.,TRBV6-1,CASTLAGANTGELFF,TGTGCCAGCACCTTAGCGGGGGCCAACACCGGGGAGCTGTTTTTT
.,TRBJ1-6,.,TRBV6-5,CASSYSGSSYNSPLHF,TGTGCCAGCAGTTACTCTGGGAGCTCCTATAATTCACCCCTCCACTTT
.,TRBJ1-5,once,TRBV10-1,CASITDMRSNQPQHF,TGCGCCAGCATCACGGATATGCGGAGCAATCAGCCCCAGCATTTT
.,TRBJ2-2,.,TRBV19,CASSAGNTGELFF,TGTGCCAGTAGTGCAGGGAACACCGGGGAGCTGTTTTTT
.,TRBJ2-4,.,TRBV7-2,CASSLGGGSAKNIQYF,TGTGCCAGCAGCTTAGGGGGAGGTAGCGCCAAAAACATTCAGTACTTC
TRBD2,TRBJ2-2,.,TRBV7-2,CASSLQSGGAGGGELFF,TGTGCCAGCAGCTTACAGAGCGGGGGGGCCGGAGGCGGGGAGCTGTTTTTT
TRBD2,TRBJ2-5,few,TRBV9,CASSPLPGGSETQYF,TGTGCCAGCAGCCCCCTCCCGGGGGGGTCGGAGACCCAGTACTTC
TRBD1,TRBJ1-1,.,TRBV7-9,CASSFSDRGNGEAFF,TGTGCCAGCAGCTTTTCCGACAGGGGGAATGGTGAAGCTTTCTTT
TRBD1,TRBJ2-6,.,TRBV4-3,CASSQDTGAGANVLTF,TGCGCCAGCAGCCAAGATACAGGGGCTGGGGCCAACGTCCTGACTTTC
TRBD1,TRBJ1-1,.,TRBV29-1,CSVVGQGASEAFF,TGCAGCGTTGTGGGACAGGGGGCTTCTGAAGCTTTCTTT
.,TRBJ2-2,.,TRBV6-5,CASSYSLEIGELFF,TGTGCCAGCAGTTACTCGTTGGAGATCGGGGAGCTGTTTTTT
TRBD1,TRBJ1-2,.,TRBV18,CASSGPGQGHYGYTF,TGTGCCAGCTCGGGACCGGGACAGGGTCACTATGGCTACACCTTC
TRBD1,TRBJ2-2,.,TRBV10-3,CAISGATGANTGELFF,TGTGCCATCAGTGGGGCGACAGGGGCGAACACCGGGGAGCTGTTTTTT
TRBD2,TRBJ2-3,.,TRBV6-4,CASSDATSGGTDTQYF,TGTGCCAGCAGTGACGCGACTAGCGGGGGCACAGATACGCAGTATTTT
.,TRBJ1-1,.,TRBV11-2,CASSRSGASEAFF,TGTGCCAGCAGCCGATCAGGGGCGTCTGAAGCTTTCTTT
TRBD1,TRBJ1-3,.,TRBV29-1,CSVRDRDSGNTIYF,TGCAGCGTCCGGGACAGGGACTCTGGAAACACCATATATTTT
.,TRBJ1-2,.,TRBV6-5,CASSWLSLGRVSGYTF,TGTGCCAGCAGTTGGCTCTCTTTGGGCAGGGTGAGCGGCTACACCTTC
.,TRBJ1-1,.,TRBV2,CAPGMGAEAFF,TGTGCCCCCGGGATGGGTGCTGAAGCTTTCTTT
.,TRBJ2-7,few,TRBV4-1,CASSQEGDIAEQYF,TGCGCCAGCAGCCAAGAGGGGGACATCGCCGAGCAGTACTTC
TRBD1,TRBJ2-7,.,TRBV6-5,CASSFLGQDYEQYF,TGTGCCAGCAGTTTCCTGGGACAGGACTACGAGCAGTACTTC